These T cell receptor beta chains were read from a single sample in a study of T cell repertoires in cytomegalovirus infection. TCRdb redid the calling of the reads with MiXCR, one entry per CDR3 protein. The profile covers 510,000 or so distinct CDR3 sequences, with about 26% appearing a single time and around 13% taken by the ten largest. The sequenced sample consisted of PBMCs. The receptors shown here come from a human donor in good health (CMV status not recorded). Some clones in this sample may be carry-over from other donors' samples. Both conserved end residues are part of each CDR3.

>TRBJ2-5|TRBV11-3
CASSFMGQGQETQYF
>TRBJ1-2|TRBV7-8
CASSLHRANYGYTF
>TRBJ2-2|TRBV24-1
CATSGIWAGELFF
>TRBJ2-7|TRBV4-1
CASSQDPLAGGLSYEQYF
>TRBJ2-1|TRBV7-9
CASSPRQAPSYNEQFF
>TRBJ2-1|TRBV10-3
CATLAGEYNEQFF
>TRBJ1-1|TRBV6-2/TRBV6-3
CASRTSFRVTEAFF
>TRBJ2-3|TRBV28
CASSFGGPLTDTQYF
>TRBJ2-1|TRBV29-1
CSGRGREDNEQFF
>TRBJ2-1|TRBV7-2
CASSFGQGVYNEQFF
>TRBJ1-1|TRBV11-2
CASSSRQRDTEAFF
>TRBJ2-1|TRBV4-3
CASSQVAGGLNEQFF
>TRBJ2-1|TRBV6-5
CASSLEILEQFF
>TRBJ2-3|TRBV29-1
CSGSGRGGDTQYF
>TRBJ2-7|TRBV29-1
CSVEMALGTGEDEQYF
>TRBJ2-7|TRBV2
CASNQGIGEQYF
>TRBJ2-1|TRBV5-5
CASSFSGRAENEQFF
>TRBJ1-1|TRBV7-2
CASSLVSGAPEAFF
>TRBJ2-2|TRBV11-3
CASSLVWASDTGELFF
>TRBJ1-6|TRBV7-2
CASSLNGLSSPLHF
>TRBJ1-1|TRBV7-9
CASSLVQGGTEAFF
>TRBJ1-2|TRBV7-9
CASSREGTGTYGYTF
>TRBJ2-2|TRBV4-2
CASSQDHQEPGELFF
>TRBJ2-7|TRBV2
CASSERETSYEQYF
>TRBJ2-1|TRBV7-9
CASSLPSGSHNEQFF
>TRBJ2-1|TRBV7-2
CASSGVGGKQFF
>TRBJ2-1|TRBV30
CAWSPGTSGYLRDEQFF
>TRBJ1-3|TRBV15
CATRGRGGSGNTIYF
>TRBJ1-5|TRBV11-3
CASSLVRPYSNQPQHF
>TRBJ2-7|TRBV20-1
CSARRSDYEQYF
>TRBJ2-7|TRBV28
CASSLMGQMYEQYF
>TRBJ1-1|TRBV5-4
CASSPPGGNTEAFF
>TRBJ1-5|TRBV19
CASSMGVGTGDQPQHF
>TRBJ2-1|TRBV7-6
CASSFYQDKQFF
>TRBJ1-4|TRBV3-1
CASSQGVGTNEKLFF
>TRBJ2-3|TRBV19
CASRTSGSGDTQYF
>TRBJ2-1|TRBV11-2
CASSSGGGWNEQFF
>TRBJ1-5|TRBV20-1
CSARAPGENQPQHF
>TRBJ2-1|TRBV29-1
CSAEGGRGKSSYNEQFF
>TRBJ2-3|TRBV7-2
CASSYLGGGADTQYF
>TRBJ2-5|TRBV12-3/TRBV12-4
CASSFPTGGEETQYF
>TRBJ2-3|TRBV7-2
CASSLDGGTTDTQYF
>TRBJ1-2|TRBV2
CASSEPPNYGYTF
>TRBJ2-1|TRBV30
CACSGAGARSYNEQFF
>TRBJ2-1|TRBV20-1
CSAGGPGQGRNEQFF
>TRBJ2-7|TRBV28
CASSPQTGGRYEQYF